This T cell receptor beta chain was observed in a study of human T cells and chemical hapten exposure. Background on the study: Patch tests containing 0.01% DPC, applied to the upper back, were read at 6 days.

General study points: DPC sensitization left the count of TCRs above 1 in 1000 unchanged. Expanded TCRs grouped into significantly more large CDR3 similarity clusters than controls produced.

MiXCR, run by TCRdb on the RACE reads, gives a single entry per CDR3 protein. Among some 81,000 distinct CDR3 sequences listed, 7% to 8% were seen once. The CDR3 extends over 15 amino acids. Regarding time point: patch test 1, 2 weeks after DPC sensitization. Documented treatment: therapeutic diphenylcyclopropenone sensitization with weekly scalp DPC. To note about this clonotype: The antigen is unknown. It may be a read error: a sequence one base away is much more abundant.

This clonotype was obtained from a woman aged 25 to 45 with alopecia areata. Some clones in this sample may be carry-over from other donors' samples. The chain couples TRBV12-3 or TRBV12-4 to TRBJ1-4; D gene uncertain. Sequencing used whole blood, obtained in connection with sensitization to the hapten diphenylcyclopropenone (DPC). The CDR3 region has the DNA TGTGTCAGCAGTCCCTTTTTGGGTACTAATGAAAAACTGTTTTTT. It encodes CVSSPFLGTNEKLFF.